This T cell receptor (beta chain) was identified during a study of cytomegalovirus exposure and HLA in healthy donors. The V end was cut by 5 bases, the J end by 0 bases, with 11 bases between. CDR1 and CDR2 (germline): GTSNPN, SVGIG (reference sequence). The CDR3 is 14 amino acids. TCRdb's table, derived via immunoSEQ multiplex PCR, lists solely in-frame clones and lacks some. This table has 70,000 to 85,000 clones, roughly 94% appearing once. Source material: PBMCs. The J gene is TRBJ2-1, the V gene TRBV30; D gene ambiguous. The TCR originated in a woman in her late teens or twenties in good health and CMV-seropositive. The CDR3 region has the DNA TGTGCCTGGGTTCGCGAACTCTCCTACAATGAGCAGTTCTTC. This encodes CAWVRELSYNEQFF.